The 25 T cell receptor beta chains reported below all come from one sample, sequenced in a study of T-cell memory formation after mild COVID-19. TCRdb itself ran the 5' RACE reads through MiXCR, one entry per CDR3 protein. Of around 200,000 distinct CDR3 sequences detected, around 25% appear once; the ten largest clones hold around 10%. Specimen: PBMCs or a T cell subset sorted from them (not recorded which). Every receptor here comes from an adult woman who had mild COVID-19 (a few samples of this study predate the infection). Cell type and time point are not known.

The rearrangement links TRBV12-3 or TRBV12-4 to TRBJ1-5, with D unresolved. This CDR3 is 12 amino acids long. The V gene lost 3 bases and the J gene lost 9 bases, with 9 bases spanning the gap. CDR3 amino acids: CASSLGLGPQHF. As DNA, the CDR3 is TGTGCCAGCAGTTTGGGGTTGGGGCCCCAGCATTTT.

The rearrangement links TRBV4-1 to TRBJ1-6; D gene uncertain. CDR1 is MGHRA and CDR2 is YSYEKL in the germline V gene. Trimming pared 6 bases from V and 12 bases from J, leaving 9 bases between. The CDR3 covers 11 residues. The CDR3, as DNA: TGCGCCAGCAGGCCCCAAAGACCCCTCCACTTT. This sequence encodes CASRPQRPLHF.

The rearrangement links TRBV3-2 to TRBJ2-7; TRBD1, the D gene given by the table, was not confirmed from the DNA. TRBV3-2 is given as a pseudogene. The CDR3 length is 15 residues. The CDR3 here is CASSPVTGRTYEQYF. CDR3 DNA sequence: TGTGCCAGCAGCCCCGTGACAGGGAGAACCTACGAGCAGTACTTC.

The gene calls are TRBV5-1 and TRBJ2-7; D unclear. Per the germline V gene, CDR1 is SGHRS and CDR2 is YFSETQ. Trimming cost V 5 bases and J 5 bases, with 11 bases left between them. CDR3 size: 12 residues. CDR3 sequence: CASSPDADEQYF. Here the CDR3 DNA reads TGCGCCAGCAGTCCCGACGCGGACGAGCAGTACTTC.

This clonotype was recorded at least ten times. Here the CDR3 reads CASSRGLAEGDEQFF. CDR3 bases: TGTGCCAGCAGCCGGGGACTAGCGGAGGGGGATGAGCAGTTCTTC. V usage is TRBV5-4 and J usage is TRBJ2-1; 11 bases are a match to TRBD2. CDR1 and CDR2 from the germline V gene are SGHNT and YYREEE (reference sequence). Trimming removed 4 bases from V and 8 bases from J; junction bases left unmatched: 8. The CDR3 extends over 15 amino acids.

The chain carries TRBV20-1 and TRBJ2-1; D call uncertain. The CDR3 has 15 amino acids. Germline V CDR1 and CDR2: DFQATT, SNEGSKA (reference sequence). With 0 bases removed from V and 2 bases from J, the gap between germline ends came to 11 bases. The CDR3 DNA follows: TGCAGTGCTAGAGATACGGGTACCACCTACAATGAGCAGTTCTTC. This sequence encodes CSARDTGTTYNEQFF.

The genes are TRBV29-1 and TRBJ1-2, with D hard to call. The length of the CDR3 is 10 residues. Trimming cost V 5 bases and J 6 bases, with 7 bases left between them. Germline V gene sequence: CDR1 SQVTM, CDR2 ANQGSEA. The CDR3 loop is CSVRGDGYTF. The CDR3 DNA reads TGCAGCGTTCGGGGTGATGGCTACACCTTC.

Only a few counts were recorded for this clonotype. The rearrangement joins TRBV4-2 to TRBJ2-7, with a possible D match to TRBD2 (6 bases). V was trimmed by 1 base and J by 2 bases, leaving 9 bases between them. Germline V lookup: CDR1 LGHNA, CDR2 YNFKEQ. This CDR3 region has 14 residues. CDR3 in amino acids: CASSQGGGAYEQYF. CDR3 coding DNA: TGTGCCAGCAGCCAAGGCGGAGGGGCCTACGAGCAGTACTTC.

This clonotype was detected a few times. This chain joins TRBV23-1 and TRBJ2-1; 10 nucleotides line up with TRBD2. TRBV23-1 is an ORF, with its function uncertain. V dropped 7 bases and J dropped 1; count of bases not matched to a gene: 1. This CDR3 region has 14 residues. DNA for the CDR3: TGCGCCAGCATACTAGCGGGGTCCTACAATGAGCAGTTCTTC. It codes for CASILAGSYNEQFF.

This chain joins TRBV10-3 and TRBJ1-1; D possibly corresponds to TRBD1 (5 bases). The CDR3 loop spans 13 amino acids. V was clipped by 9 bases and J by 0 bases, with 11 bases between them. The germline gives CDR1 ENHRY, CDR2 SYGVKD. The CDR3 DNA sequence: TGTGCCATTGGGTCGGGGCTGAACACTGAAGCTTTCTTT. Protein sequence: CAIGSGLNTEAFF.

The V gene is TRBV7-9, the J gene TRBJ1-1, with a possible D match to TRBD1 (5 bases). From germline, CDR1 is SEHNR and CDR2 FQNEAQ (reference sequence). The CDR3 is made up of 14 amino acids. V lost 4 bases and J 1 base, leaving 10 bases between the germline ends. CDR3 in DNA: TGTGCCAGCAGCTGGGGACTGAAGAACACTGAAGCTTTCTTT. Its protein is CASSWGLKNTEAFF.

This clonotype came up a few times. This chain links TRBV9 with TRBJ1-1, with D possibly TRBD1 on 5 matching bases. The V gene's germline CDR1 is SGDLS and CDR2 YYNGEE. V was cut by 0 bases and J by 1 base, with 10 bases left in between. This CDR3 region has 15 residues. The CDR3 DNA sequence: TGTGCCAGCAGCGTAGGCGTGACAGCGAACACTGAAGCTTTCTTT. Residues: CASSVGVTANTEAFF.

V and J are TRBV19 and TRBJ1-1; possibly TRBD1 for D (6 bases). Trimming took 3 bases from V and 3 from J, leaving 8 bases between them. CDR3 length: 13 amino acids. Germline-derived CDR1 and CDR2 are LNHDA and SQIVND (reference sequence). This chain's CDR3 is CASSITGHTEAFF. The CDR3 nucleotides are TGTGCCAGTAGTATTACAGGGCACACTGAAGCTTTCTTT.

The gene calls are TRBV27 and TRBJ1-6; D gene uncertain. The CDR3 runs 10 residues. V lost 9 bases and J 9 bases, leaving 6 bases between the germline ends. Germline V gives CDR1 MNHEY, CDR2 SMNVEV (reference sequence). The CDR3: CASLSSPLHF. The CDR3 nucleotides are TGTGCCAGTCTGAGTTCACCCCTCCACTTT.

This clonotype has ten or more counts. The chain recombines TRBV5-1 with TRBJ2-3, with D possibly TRBD2 on 5 matching bases. Trimming shortened V by 1 base and J by 0 bases, and 9 bases separated the two germline ends. CDR3 length: 15 residues. Per germline, CDR1 SGHRS and CDR2 YFSETQ. DNA of the CDR3: TGCGCCAGCAGCTTGTTAGGGAGCAGCACAGATACGCAGTATTTT. It yields the protein CASSLLGSSTDTQYF.

This clonotype is deemed medium-sized. V is TRBV5-6 and J is TRBJ2-1; 7 bases are shared with TRBD1. In germline, CDR1 is SGHDT, CDR2 YYEEEE. J lost 0 bases, V lost 4 bases, and 4 bases had no gene match. The CDR3 extends over 15 amino acids. The CDR3 coding sequence is TGTGCCAGCAGCCCAGGGGGAAGCTCCTACAATGAGCAGTTCTTC. Its protein product is CASSPGGSSYNEQFF.

This chain joins TRBV20-1 and TRBJ2-5, with D perhaps assigned TRBD1 or TRBD2 (5 bases each). Germline-derived CDR1 and CDR2 are DFQATT and SNEGSKA (reference sequence). Trimming shortened V by 2 bases and J by 5 bases, and 9 bases separated the two germline ends. CDR3 length: 12 amino acids. The CDR3 reads CSARSGPETQYF. As DNA, the CDR3 is TGCAGTGCTAGATCGGGACCGGAGACCCAGTACTTC.

This clonotype came up a few times. The rearrangement joins TRBV6-5 to TRBJ1-1; 8 bases are a match to TRBD1. The CDR3 spans 13 residues. With 7 bases clipped from V and 9 bases from J, the junction kept 10 bases outside the gene matches. The germline gives CDR1 MNHEY, CDR2 SVGAGI. The CDR3 sequence is CASTDTGGAKAFF. In DNA form, the CDR3 reads TGTGCCAGCACCGATACAGGGGGGGCTAAAGCTTTCTTT.

This clonotype was observed many times. This chain uses TRBV18 with TRBJ2-7, with D unresolved. CDR3 length: 13 residues. V gave up 4 bases and J gave up 4 bases, with 11 bases separating them. CDR1 KGHSH and CDR2 LQKENI come from the germline V gene. The DNA for the CDR3 is TGTGCCAGCTCACTCCAACAAGAATACGAGCAGTACTTC. Translating it yields CASSLQQEYEQYF.

There are a few counts of this clonotype. This chain links TRBV10-3 with TRBJ2-5; 10 nucleotides line up with TRBD1. The CDR3 length is 14 residues. V gave up 2 bases and J gave up 3 bases; unmatched junction bases: 0. The germline CDR1 and CDR2 sequences are ENHRY and SYGVKD. CDR3 coding DNA: TGTGCCATCAGTGAGGGGACAGGGGAAGAGACCCAGTACTTC. Translating it yields CAISEGTGEETQYF.

The rearrangement joins TRBV13 to TRBJ2-6; 10 bases agree with TRBD1. Trimming cost V 4 bases and J 2 bases; bases outside gene matches: 20. CDR1 is PRHDT and CDR2 is FYEKMQ in the germline V gene (reference sequence). The CDR3 covers 22 residues. The CDR3 is CASSSHLEATGGKLTGANVLTF. In DNA, the CDR3 is TGTGCCAGCAGCTCACACCTTGAAGCGACAGGGGGCAAACTTACTGGGGCCAACGTCCTGACTTTC.

This clonotype was detected only a few times. The chain couples TRBV20-1 to TRBJ1-1, with D possibly TRBD1 on 6 matching bases. The V end was cut by 5 bases, the J end by 7 bases, with 20 bases between. CDR1 and CDR2 (germline): DFQATT, SNEGSKA (reference sequence). CDR3 length: 14 residues. In DNA form, the CDR3 reads TGCAGTGCTTCCCTCCTGGGGGGCCGGGGTGAAGCTTTCTTT. Protein sequence: CSASLLGGRGEAFF.

This clonotype has a handful of counts. J is TRBJ2-1 and V is TRBV12-3 or TRBV12-4, with TRBD2 matching 13 bases. J gave up 4 bases and V 5 bases, and 8 bases lay outside the gene matches. The CDR3 has 17 amino acids. The CDR3 loop reads CASSPGTSGILYNEQFF. The CDR3 nucleotides read TGTGCCAGCAGTCCTGGGACTAGCGGGATCCTGTACAATGAGCAGTTCTTC.

V is TRBV6-4 and J is TRBJ1-1, with 7 bases identical to TRBD1. The CDR3 is 13 amino acids. The V and J ends lost 0 bases and 8 bases, in that order; junction bases with no gene match: 3. Per the germline V gene, CDR1 is MRHNA and CDR2 is SNTAGT. The CDR3 DNA sequence: TGTGCCAGCAGTGACTCAGGGGGCAAAGAAGCTTTCTTT. This translates into CASSDSGGKEAFF.

The rearrangement uses TRBV4-2 and TRBJ2-1, with 11 nucleotides matching TRBD2. The CDR3 contains 15 residues. Trimming cost V 7 bases and J 10 bases; bases outside gene matches: 12. Per the germline V gene, CDR1 is LGHNA and CDR2 is YNFKEQ. DNA for the CDR3: TGTGCCAGCAAGCAAACGGGGCTAGCGGGAGGCGAGCAGTTCTTC. Protein product: CASKQTGLAGGEQFF.